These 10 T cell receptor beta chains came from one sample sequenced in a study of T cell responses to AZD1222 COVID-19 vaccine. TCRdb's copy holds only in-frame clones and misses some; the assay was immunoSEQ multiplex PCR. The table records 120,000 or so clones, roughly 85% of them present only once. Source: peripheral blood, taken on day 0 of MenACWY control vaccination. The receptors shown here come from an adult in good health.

The CDR3 spells CASSHPGQGNYGYTF. The CDR3, as DNA: TGTGCCAGCAGCCATCCGGGACAGGGGAACTATGGCTACACCTTC. The chain combines TRBV11-1 with TRBJ1-2, with TRBD1 matching 10 bases. The CDR3 extends over 15 amino acids. J was trimmed by 2 bases and V by 5 bases; bases with no gene match: 5. The germline V gene encodes CDR1 SGHAT and CDR2 FQDESV (reference sequence).

Here the CDR3 DNA reads TGTGCCAGCAGCTTGGCGGGAGCCGAGCAGTACTTC. As protein: CASSLAGAEQYF. The chain links TRBV5-4 to TRBJ2-7, with TRBD2 as a possible D gene (6 bases). V was clipped by 0 bases and J by 6 bases, with 7 bases between them. This CDR3 spans 12 amino acids. Germline V gene sequence: CDR1 SGHNT, CDR2 YYREEE (reference sequence).

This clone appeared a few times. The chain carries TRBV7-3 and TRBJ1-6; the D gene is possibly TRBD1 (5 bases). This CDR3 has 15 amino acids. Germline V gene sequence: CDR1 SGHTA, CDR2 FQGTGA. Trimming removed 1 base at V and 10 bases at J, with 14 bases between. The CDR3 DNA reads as TGTGCCAGCAGCTTAAATGTAGGGGTAGACTCACCCCTCCACTTT. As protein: CASSLNVGVDSPLHF.

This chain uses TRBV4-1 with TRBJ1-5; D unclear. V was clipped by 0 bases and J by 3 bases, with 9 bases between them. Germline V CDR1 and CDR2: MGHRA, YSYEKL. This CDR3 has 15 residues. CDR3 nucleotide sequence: TGCGCCAGCAGCCAAGATCTAATATTCAATCAGCCCCAGCATTTT. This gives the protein CASSQDLIFNQPQHF.

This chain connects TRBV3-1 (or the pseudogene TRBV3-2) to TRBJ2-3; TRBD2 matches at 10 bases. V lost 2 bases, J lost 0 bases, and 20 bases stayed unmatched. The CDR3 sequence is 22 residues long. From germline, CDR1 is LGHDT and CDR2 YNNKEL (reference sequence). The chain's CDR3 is CASSQSNRSSGRGGSSTDTQYF. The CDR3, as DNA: TGTGCCAGCAGCCAAAGCAATCGTTCTAGCGGGAGAGGGGGATCTAGCACAGATACGCAGTATTTT.

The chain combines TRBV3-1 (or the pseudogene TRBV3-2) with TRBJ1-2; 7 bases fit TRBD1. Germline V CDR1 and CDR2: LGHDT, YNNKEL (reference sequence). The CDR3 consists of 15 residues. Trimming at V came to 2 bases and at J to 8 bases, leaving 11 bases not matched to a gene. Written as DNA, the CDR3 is TGTGCCAGCAGCCAAAACGGACAGGCTCAACGGGGCTACACCTTC. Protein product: CASSQNGQAQRGYTF.

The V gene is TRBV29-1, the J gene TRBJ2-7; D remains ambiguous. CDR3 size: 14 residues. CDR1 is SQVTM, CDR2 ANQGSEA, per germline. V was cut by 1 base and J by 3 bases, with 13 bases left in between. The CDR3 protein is CSVEVGLLGYEQYF. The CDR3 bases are TGCAGCGTTGAAGTTGGTCTACTTGGCTACGAGCAGTACTTC.

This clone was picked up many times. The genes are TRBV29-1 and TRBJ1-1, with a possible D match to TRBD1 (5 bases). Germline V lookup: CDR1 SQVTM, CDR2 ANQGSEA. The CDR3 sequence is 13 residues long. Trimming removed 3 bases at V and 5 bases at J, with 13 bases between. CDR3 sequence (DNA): TGCAGCGTTGATGTCGGGGAGGGGACTGAAGCTTTCTTT. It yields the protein CSVDVGEGTEAFF. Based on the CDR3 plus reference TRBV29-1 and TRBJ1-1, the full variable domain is SAVISQKPSRDICQRGTSLTIQCQVDSQVTMMFWYRQQPGQSLTLIATANQGSEATYESGFVIDKFPISRPNLTFSTLTVSNMSPEDSSIYLCSVDVGEGTEAFFGQGTRLTVV.

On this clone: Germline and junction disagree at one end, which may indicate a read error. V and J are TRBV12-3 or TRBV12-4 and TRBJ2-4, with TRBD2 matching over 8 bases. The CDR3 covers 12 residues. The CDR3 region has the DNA TGTGCCAGCAGTCCGGGAGGGTATTTCACCGACTTC. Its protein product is CASSPGGYFTDF.

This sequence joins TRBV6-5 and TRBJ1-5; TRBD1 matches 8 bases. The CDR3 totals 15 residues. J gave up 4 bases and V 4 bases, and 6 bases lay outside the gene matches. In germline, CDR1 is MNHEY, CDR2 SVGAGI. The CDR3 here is CASSWEQGVNQPQHF. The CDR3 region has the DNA TGTGCCAGCAGTTGGGAACAGGGGGTTAATCAGCCCCAGCATTTT.